This T cell receptor beta chain was documented in a study of T cell responses to AZD1222 COVID-19 vaccine. General observations from the study: At 160-218 and 743-854, vaccine-associated CD4 TCRs were dominant, and they spanned spike. Per reports, nearly half of all spike-specific TCRs target regions that are unmutated in variants. Seropositive at baseline were only a handful of AZD1222 recipients. Mostly white British, mostly female donors; authors suggested clonal diversity may be underestimated.

Repertoires were generated with immunoSEQ multiplex PCR, while TCRdb's copy carries only in-frame clones and drops some. The sample has 89,000 or so clones; 80% to 90% are singletons. Regarding this clone: The antigen is not known.

The sequence derives from an adult in good health. This material consisted of peripheral blood, taken on day 0 of AZD1222 vaccination.

The CDR3 DNA is TGCAGTGCTAGTGCCAACACGGGGGATTGGGGCGAGCAGTACTTC. The encoded protein is CSASANTGDWGEQYF. This chain links TRBV20-1 with TRBJ2-7; a weak D match, TRBD2 (6 bases). The CDR3 length is 15 residues. With 3 bases removed from V and 6 bases from J, the gap between germline ends came to 21 bases. CDR1 and CDR2 from the germline V gene are DFQATT and SNEGSKA (reference sequence).